The 16 T cell receptor beta chains given below trace back to one sample, sequenced in a study of T cell responses to AZD1222 COVID-19 vaccine. This table comes from immunoSEQ multiplex PCR, and its TCRdb copy is limited to in-frame clones, with some not included. The table has 100,000 to 120,000 clones, around 82% seen once; the top ten hold roughly 4.8%. Here the sequenced sample was peripheral blood, taken on day 0 of AZD1222 vaccination. The source is an adult in good health.

The chain has TRBV7-9 and TRBJ1-1; tentative D call: TRBD1 (5 bases). Trimming removed 7 bases from V and 7 bases from J, with 19 bases in between. The CDR3 consists of 14 residues. Germline CDR1 SEHNR, CDR2 FQNEAQ (reference sequence). This CDR3 is CASTLAGRDGEAFF. Here the CDR3 DNA reads TGTGCCAGCACCCTGGCAGGGAGGGATGGTGAAGCTTTCTTT.

The chain couples TRBV25-1 to TRBJ1-6; TRBD1 is a possible D gene (5 bases). V dropped 5 bases and J dropped 9 bases, with 17 bases sitting between them. Germline CDR1 reads MGHDK; CDR2 reads SYGVNS. This CDR3 spans 15 amino acids. CDR3 nucleotides: TGTGCCAGCAGTAAAAGGGGCAGGAACAGTTCACCCCTCCACTTT. Translated: CASSKRGRNSSPLHF. Looking up the rest from reference TRBV25-1 and TRBJ1-6 gives the full variable domain: EADIYQTPRYLVIGTGKKITLECSQTMGHDKMYWYQQDPGMELHLIHYSYGVNSTEKGDLSSESTVSRIRTEHFPLTLESARPSHTSQYLCASSKRGRNSSPLHFGNGTRLTVT.

This clone came up once. This chain connects TRBV6-4 to TRBJ1-2; TRBD1 agrees at 7 bases. This CDR3 is 13 amino acids long. V dropped 6 bases and J dropped 4; count of bases not matched to a gene: 5. The germline V gene encodes CDR1 MRHNA and CDR2 SNTAGT. The CDR3: CASRKGAGYGYTF. CDR3 coding DNA: TGTGCCAGCAGGAAGGGGGCGGGCTATGGCTACACCTTC.

This chain links TRBV6-5 with TRBJ1-3; 8 nucleotides align to TRBD1. Unmatched junction bases numbered 4, after V lost 6 bases and J lost 0 bases. This CDR3 has 15 residues. Germline V gene sequence: CDR1 MNHEY, CDR2 SVGAGI. The CDR3 sequence: CASSPDRGSGNTIYF. CDR3 sequence (DNA): TGTGCCAGCAGCCCAGACAGGGGCTCTGGAAACACCATATATTTT.

This chain uses TRBV7-8 with TRBJ1-6, with D possibly being TRBD1 (5 bases). Germline loops: CDR1 SGHVS, CDR2 FQNEAQ. V lost 5 bases and J 10 bases, leaving 12 bases between the germline ends. The CDR3 covers 13 residues. The CDR3 loop reads CASSVRDSSPLHF. The CDR3 bases are TGTGCCAGCAGCGTCAGGGATTCCTCACCCCTCCACTTT.

V is TRBV19 and J is TRBJ1-2, with a weak D call TRBD1 (6 bases). Trimming removed 4 bases at V and 0 bases at J, with 12 bases between. Germline CDR1 is LNHDA and CDR2 is SQIVND (reference sequence). The CDR3 has 15 amino acids. For the CDR3, the DNA is TGTGCCAGTAGTACTATCGGACAGACTAACTATGGCTACACCTTC. This translates into CASSTIGQTNYGYTF.

The chain uses TRBV24-1 and TRBJ2-1, with 11 bases aligning to TRBD2. The length of the CDR3 is 17 residues. Germline V gives CDR1 KGHDR, CDR2 SFDVKD. Germline trimming cut 4 bases from V and 2 bases from J; bases unmatched to any gene: 6. For the CDR3, the DNA is TGTGCCACCAGTGACCAAAGGACTAGCGGGCCCTACAATGAGCAGTTCTTC. Translated: CATSDQRTSGPYNEQFF.

The rearrangement uses TRBV7-8 and TRBJ2-7; a weak D match, TRBD2 (6 bases). V was cut by 5 bases and J by 7 bases, with 12 bases left in between. The CDR3 loop spans 12 amino acids. CDR1 is SGHVS, CDR2 FQNEAQ, per germline. The CDR3 loop reads CASSRGGREQYF. CDR3 nucleotide sequence: TGTGCCAGCAGCCGCGGAGGGCGAGAGCAGTACTTC.

The genes are TRBV7-2 and TRBJ1-5; tentative D call: TRBD1 (6 bases). V gave up 5 bases and J gave up 6 bases, with 17 bases separating them. The CDR3 is 15 residues long. CDR1 and CDR2 (germline): SGHTA, FQGNSA. CDR3 residues: CASSVLQGRGQPQHF. CDR3 in DNA: TGTGCCAGCAGCGTACTACAGGGTAGAGGTCAGCCCCAGCATTTT.

V is TRBV28 and J is TRBJ1-2; 10 bases agree with TRBD1. Per the germline V gene, CDR1 is MDHEN and CDR2 is SYDVKM. V lost 7 bases and J lost 4; bases outside the gene matches: 12. The CDR3 runs 16 residues. The CDR3 DNA is TGTGCCAGCACTGTCGTCCGGACAGGGGGAGGCTATGGCTACACCTTC. This codes for CASTVVRTGGGYGYTF.

This CDR3 reads CASSLALGGRRGMNTEAFF. The CDR3 DNA reads as TGCGCCAGCAGCTTGGCTCTGGGGGGAAGAAGGGGAATGAACACTGAAGCTTTCTTT. The chain joins TRBV5-1 to TRBJ1-1; the D gene is possibly TRBD1 (5 bases). Germline CDR1 reads SGHRS; CDR2 reads YFSETQ. V gave up 0 bases and J gave up 0 bases, with 21 bases separating them. The CDR3 spans 19 residues. Full variable domain (missing parts from reference TRBV5-1 and TRBJ1-1): KAGVTQTPRYLIKTRGQQVTLSCSPISGHRSVSWYQQTPGQGLQFLFEYFSETQRNKGNFPGRFSGRQFSNSRSEMNVSTLELGDSALYLCASSLALGGRRGMNTEAFFGQGTRLTVV.

In nucleotides, the CDR3 is TGTGCCAGCAGCGCTCCATTTGGGACAGGGGCGGACACCGGGGAGCTGTTTTTT. It codes for CASSAPFGTGADTGELFF. This chain connects TRBV9 to TRBJ2-2; 10 bases match TRBD1. The CDR3 runs 18 residues. Germline assignment: CDR1 SGDLS and CDR2 YYNGEE. J lost 3 bases, V lost 3 bases, and 11 bases had no gene match.

Regarding this clone: Other DNA sequences within the sample encode an identical CDR3. The CDR3 DNA sequence: TGTGCCAGCAGCTTAGATTCGAGCAATCAGCCCCAGCATTTT. Translated: CASSLDSSNQPQHF. The rearrangement links TRBV7-2 to TRBJ1-5; D unclear. Germline-derived CDR1 and CDR2 are SGHTA and FQGNSA. The CDR3 length is 14 residues. Trimming pared 1 base from V and 1 base from J, leaving 5 bases between.

The chain links TRBV28 to TRBJ1-5; no reliable D call. V was pared by 0 bases and J by 1 base, with 7 bases between. CDR1 and CDR2 from the germline V gene are MDHEN and SYDVKM. This CDR3 has 15 amino acids. CDR3 nucleotide sequence: TGTGCCAGCAGTTTATGGGGGTCCAGCAATCAGCCCCAGCATTTT. Protein sequence: CASSLWGSSNQPQHF. The entire variable domain, with the rest obtained from reference TRBV28 and TRBJ1-5, is as follows: DVKVTQSSRYLVKRTGEKVFLECVQDMDHENMFWYRQDPGLGLRLIYFSYDVKMKEKGDIPEGYSVSREKKERFSLILESASTNQTSMYLCASSLWGSSNQPQHFGDGTRLSIL.

V usage is TRBV7-8 and J usage is TRBJ1-3; TRBD1 is a possible D gene (5 bases). V lost 5 bases and J lost 4, with 15 bases in between. CDR3 size: 15 residues. In germline, CDR1 is SGHVS, CDR2 FQNEAQ. The CDR3 DNA reads as TGTGCCAGCAGCCTATCAGGGTTGTCGGGAAACACCATATATTTT. Translated: CASSLSGLSGNTIYF.

A single count supports this clone. The DNA for the CDR3 is TGTGCCAGCAGCGTCCACAGGGGCGTCTCCTACAATGAGCAGTTCTTC. Amino acid sequence: CASSVHRGVSYNEQFF. The chain carries TRBV5-8 and TRBJ2-1; TRBD1 aligns across 7 bases. Trimming at V came to 4 bases and at J to 0 bases, leaving 7 bases not matched to a gene. Germline V lookup: CDR1 SGHTS, CDR2 YDEGEE. The CDR3 covers 16 residues.